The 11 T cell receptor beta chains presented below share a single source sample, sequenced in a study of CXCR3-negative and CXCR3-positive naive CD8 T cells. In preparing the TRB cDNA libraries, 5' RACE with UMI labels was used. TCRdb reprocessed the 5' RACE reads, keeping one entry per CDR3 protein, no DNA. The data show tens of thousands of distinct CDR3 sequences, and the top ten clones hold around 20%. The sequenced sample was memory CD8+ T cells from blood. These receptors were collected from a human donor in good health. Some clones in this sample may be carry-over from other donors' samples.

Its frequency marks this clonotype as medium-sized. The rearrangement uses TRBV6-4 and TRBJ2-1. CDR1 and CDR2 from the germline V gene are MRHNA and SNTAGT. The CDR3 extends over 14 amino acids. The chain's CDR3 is CASSHGGPSNEQFF.

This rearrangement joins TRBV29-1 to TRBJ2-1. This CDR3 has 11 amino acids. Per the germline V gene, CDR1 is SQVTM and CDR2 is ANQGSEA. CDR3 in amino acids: CSVVGVPGQFF.

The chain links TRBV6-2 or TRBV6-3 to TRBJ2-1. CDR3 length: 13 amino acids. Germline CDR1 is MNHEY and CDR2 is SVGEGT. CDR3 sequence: CASSYWADNEQFF.

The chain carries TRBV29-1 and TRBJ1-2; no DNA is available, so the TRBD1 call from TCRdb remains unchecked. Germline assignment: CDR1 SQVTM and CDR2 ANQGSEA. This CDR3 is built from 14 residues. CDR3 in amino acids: CSVETSGWRYGYTF.

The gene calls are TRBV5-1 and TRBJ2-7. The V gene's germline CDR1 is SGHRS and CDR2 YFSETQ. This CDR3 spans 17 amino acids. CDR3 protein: CASSIIRIEIFSYEQYF.

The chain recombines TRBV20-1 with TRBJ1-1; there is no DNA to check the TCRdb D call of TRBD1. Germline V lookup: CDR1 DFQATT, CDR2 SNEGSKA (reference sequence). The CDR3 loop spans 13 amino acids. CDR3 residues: CSARGRVDTEAFF.

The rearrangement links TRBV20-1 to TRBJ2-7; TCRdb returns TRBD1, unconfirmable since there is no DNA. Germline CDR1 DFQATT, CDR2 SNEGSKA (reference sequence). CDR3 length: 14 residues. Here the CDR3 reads CSADAGWGSYEQYF.

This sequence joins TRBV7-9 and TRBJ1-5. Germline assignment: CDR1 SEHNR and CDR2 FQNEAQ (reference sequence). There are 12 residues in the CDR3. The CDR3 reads CASSLTNQPQHF.

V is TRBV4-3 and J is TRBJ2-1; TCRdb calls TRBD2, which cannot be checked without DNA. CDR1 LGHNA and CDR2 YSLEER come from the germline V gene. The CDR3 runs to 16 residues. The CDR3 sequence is CASSRRLAGPYNEQFF.

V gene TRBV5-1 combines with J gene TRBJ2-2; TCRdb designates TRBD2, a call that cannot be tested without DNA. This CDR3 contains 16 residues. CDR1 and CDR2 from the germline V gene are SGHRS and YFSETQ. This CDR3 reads CASSTGLAANTGELFF.

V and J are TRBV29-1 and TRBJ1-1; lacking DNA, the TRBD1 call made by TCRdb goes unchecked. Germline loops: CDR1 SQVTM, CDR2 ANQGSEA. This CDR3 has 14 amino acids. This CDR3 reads CSATPGHGTTEAFF.